These 25 T cell receptor beta chains came from one sample sequenced in a study of shared clonotypes between healthy human individuals. Only in-frame clones appear in the TCRdb table, and some are missing; sequencing was by immunoSEQ multiplex PCR. There are about 2.4 million clones in the sample; approximately 92% occur only once, and over 0.12% lies in the top ten. Sequencing was performed on naive CD4+ T cells sorted from blood. As for subset: CD45RA+ positively selected. These receptors all stem from a man aged 18-30 years in good health.

The chain links TRBV10-1 to TRBJ2-1; D is possibly TRBD1 (6 bases). CDR3 size: 13 residues. V was clipped by 3 bases and J by 7 bases, with 10 bases between them. Germline V CDR1 and CDR2: WNHNN, SYGVQD (reference sequence). DNA of the CDR3: TGCGCCAGCAGTGACAGGGGTGAAAATGAGCAGTTCTTC. Its translation is CASSDRGENEQFF.

The chain is built from TRBV4-1 and TRBJ2-5, with 8 nucleotides matching TRBD2. The V and J ends lost 1 base and 5 bases, in that order; junction bases with no gene match: 6. CDR1 MGHRA and CDR2 YSYEKL come from the germline V gene. The CDR3 has 15 residues. Here the CDR3 DNA reads TGCGCCAGCAGCCAAGTTGGGACTAGTTCTGAGACCCAGTACTTC. Translating gives CASSQVGTSSETQYF.

The chain recombines TRBV2 with TRBJ1-1; D is unresolved. This CDR3 comprises 15 residues. The V gene's germline CDR1 is SNHLY and CDR2 FYNNEI. V lost 3 bases and J lost 0, with 11 bases in between. CDR3 DNA sequence: TGTGCCAGCAGTGATGCAGGAACCATGAACACTGAAGCTTTCTTT. Its translation is CASSDAGTMNTEAFF.

This chain uses TRBV7-6 with TRBJ2-3, with D possibly being TRBD2 (5 bases). V shed 5 bases and J shed 3 bases, with 12 bases lying between them. CDR1 SGHVS and CDR2 FNYEAQ come from the germline V gene. The CDR3 totals 14 residues. CDR3 in amino acids: CASSPGDSTDTQYF. The CDR3 region has the DNA TGTGCCAGCAGCCCCGGGGATAGTACAGATACGCAGTATTTT. Full variable domain (rest looked up from reference TRBV7-6 and TRBJ2-3): GAGVSQSPRYKVTKRGQDVALRCDPISGHVSLYWYRQALGQGPEFLTYFNYEAQQDKSGLPNDRFSAERPEGSISTLTIQRTEQRDSAMYRCASSPGDSTDTQYFGPGTRLTVL.

Only one count was recorded for this clone. This chain joins TRBV6-5 and TRBJ2-7; the D gene could be TRBD1 or TRBD2 (7 bases each). Trimming removed 7 bases at V and 0 bases at J, with 16 bases between. The CDR3 has 15 amino acids. CDR1 MNHEY and CDR2 SVGAGI come from the germline V gene. CDR3 in DNA: TGTGCCAGCATCCGAGGGGAGGGGGCCTCCTACGAGCAGTACTTC. Translated: CASIRGEGASYEQYF.

V gene TRBV5-6 combines with J gene TRBJ2-4; the D is unclear. The CDR3 totals 18 residues. V was cut by 2 bases and J by 0 bases, with 18 bases left in between. Germline V lookup: CDR1 SGHDT, CDR2 YYEEEE. The CDR3 here is CASSLRTLVSLAKNIQYF. The DNA of the CDR3 is TGTGCCAGCAGCTTAAGGACGCTCGTAAGTCTAGCCAAAAACATTCAGTACTTC.

Concerning this clone itself: This sample includes further DNA sequences coding for the same CDR3. J is TRBJ1-1 and V is TRBV30, with unresolved D. There are 13 residues in the CDR3. V was pared by 2 bases and J by 1 base, with 8 bases between. Germline V gives CDR1 GTSNPN, CDR2 SVGIG (reference sequence). CDR3 in amino acids: CAWSRQSNTEAFF. CDR3 nucleotide sequence: TGTGCCTGGAGTCGGCAGTCGAACACTGAAGCTTTCTTT.

CDR3 coding DNA: TGTGCCAGCAGCTTGGCACCCACAGGGGGCACGTACGAGCAGTACTTC. It translates to CASSLAPTGGTYEQYF. The chain recombines TRBV5-5 with TRBJ2-7; 9 bases map to TRBD1. This CDR3 contains 16 residues. V lost 0 bases and J lost 4; bases outside the gene matches: 8. Germline CDR1 reads SGHKS; CDR2 reads YYEKEE (reference sequence).

As to this clone: Within the sample, other DNA sequences also encode this same CDR3. This chain uses TRBV7-2 with TRBJ2-5; unclear D gene. CDR3 length: 13 amino acids. Trimming removed 1 base at V and 5 bases at J, with 8 bases between. CDR1 and CDR2 (germline): SGHTA, FQGNSA. The CDR3 sequence is CASSLGAVETQYF. CDR3 DNA: TGTGCCAGCAGCTTAGGCGCTGTGGAGACCCAGTACTTC.

This clone was detected once. The J gene is TRBJ1-1, the V gene TRBV18, with TRBD1 matching over 8 bases. Germline V gene lookup returns CDR1 KGHSH and CDR2 LQKENI. This CDR3 is 14 amino acids long. Trimming took 5 bases from V and 4 from J; bases not matched to a gene: 6. The CDR3 coding sequence is TGTGCCAGCTCAACCCTCACAGGGGGCACTGAAGCTTTCTTT. It codes for CASSTLTGGTEAFF.

The chain employs TRBV27 and TRBJ1-6; possible D gene TRBD1, 6 bases. Germline assignment: CDR1 MNHEY and CDR2 SMNVEV (reference sequence). This CDR3 is built from 18 residues. Trimming left V 1 base short and J 3 bases short, with 16 bases between. The CDR3 sequence is CASSLFSLGRGYNSPLHF. CDR3 nucleotide sequence: TGTGCCAGCAGTTTATTTAGTTTGGGCAGGGGCTATAATTCACCCCTCCACTTT.

The chain couples TRBV20-1 to TRBJ1-2; D not certain. Germline loops: CDR1 DFQATT, CDR2 SNEGSKA (reference sequence). The CDR3 is 11 residues long. Trimming removed 4 bases at V and 1 base at J, with 4 bases between. The CDR3 here is CSATHNYGYTF. CDR3 nucleotides: TGCAGTGCTACCCATAACTATGGCTACACCTTC.

This clone occurred once. The CDR3 loop is CASSRLAGTDTQYF. The CDR3, as DNA: TGTGCCAGCAGCCGACTAGCGGGCACAGATACGCAGTATTTT. The chain joins TRBV14 to TRBJ2-3; 9 nucleotides align to TRBD2. This CDR3 is 14 amino acids long. The germline gives CDR1 SGHDN, CDR2 FVKESK. V gave up 4 bases and J gave up 1 base; unmatched junction bases: 0.

The chain links TRBV4-3 to TRBJ2-7; no firm D call. Trimming pared 0 bases from V and 3 bases from J, leaving 15 bases between. The CDR3 runs to 16 residues. Germline assignment: CDR1 LGHNA and CDR2 YSLEER. The CDR3 region is CASSQEVWGSLYEQYF. The CDR3 DNA follows: TGCGCCAGCAGCCAAGAAGTATGGGGATCTCTCTACGAGCAGTACTTC.

The chain has TRBV7-9 and TRBJ2-3; 14 bases fit TRBD2. Trimming cost V 5 bases and J 5 bases; bases outside gene matches: 6. CDR1 and CDR2 (germline): SEHNR, FQNEAQ (reference sequence). This CDR3 comprises 16 residues. CDR3 DNA: TGTGCCAGCAGCGCTAGGGGACTAGCGGGAGTAGATACGCAGTATTTT. Its protein product is CASSARGLAGVDTQYF.

The CDR3 region is CASTRDVSTDTQYF. CDR3 coding DNA: TGTGCCAGCACCCGGGACGTTAGCACAGATACGCAGTATTTT. The V and J genes are TRBV5-4 and TRBJ2-3; tentatively, D is TRBD1 or TRBD2 (5 bases each). Trimming left V 6 bases short and J 0 bases short, with 11 bases between. CDR3 size: 14 residues. Germline V gene sequence: CDR1 SGHNT, CDR2 YYREEE (reference sequence). Drawing the rest from reference TRBV5-4 and TRBJ2-3, the complete variable domain is ETGVTQSPTHLIKTRGQQVTLRCSSQSGHNTVSWYQQALGQGPQFIFQYYREEENGRGNFPPRFSGLQFPNYSSELNVNALELDDSALYLCASTRDVSTDTQYFGPGTRLTVL.

The J gene is TRBJ2-4, the V gene TRBV7-8, with TRBD2 matching over 12 bases. Germline values: CDR1 SGHVS, CDR2 FQNEAQ. The CDR3 sequence is 19 residues long. The trim removed 5 bases at V and 1 base at J, leaving 12 bases unmatched. CDR3 region: CASSRARTSGNGAKNIQYF. The DNA of the CDR3 is TGTGCCAGCAGCCGCGCCCGGACTAGCGGGAATGGGGCCAAAAACATTCAGTACTTC.

This chain uses TRBV10-3 with TRBJ2-7; 10 bases map to TRBD2. The CDR3 is 13 residues long. The germline CDR1 and CDR2 sequences are ENHRY and SYGVKD. With 10 bases clipped from V and 4 bases from J, the junction kept 7 bases outside the gene matches. CDR3 sequence reads: CATRLAGVYEQYF. CDR3 DNA: TGTGCCACCCGTCTAGCGGGAGTATACGAGCAGTACTTC.

The chain employs TRBV7-8 and TRBJ2-7; 9 positions match TRBD1. Germline V gene lookup returns CDR1 SGHVS and CDR2 FQNEAQ. The ends lost 2 bases at V and 2 bases at J; junction bases unmatched: 10. This CDR3 is 17 amino acids long. CDR3 residues: CASSLIHRRDRAYEQYF. The CDR3 nucleotides read TGTGCCAGCAGCTTAATTCACCGAAGGGACAGGGCCTACGAGCAGTACTTC.

Comment on this clone: The junction and the germline gene differ at one end; a read error may be behind it. V is TRBV30 and J is TRBJ1-6; TRBD1 agrees at 11 bases. The germline CDR1 and CDR2 sequences are GTSNPN and SVGIG (reference sequence). The CDR3 is made up of 18 amino acids. CDR3 bases: TGTGCCTGGAGTAGGGACAGGGGGAGTCGGTTTTATATTTCACCCCTCCACTTT. This sequence encodes CAWSRDRGSRFYISPLHF.

A single count supports this clone. V is TRBV6-6 and J is TRBJ1-2; TRBD1 is a possible D gene (5 bases). This CDR3 is 15 amino acids long. V lost 2 bases and J lost 2, with 12 bases in between. From germline, CDR1 is MNHNY and CDR2 SVGAGI (reference sequence). DNA of the CDR3: TGTGCCAGCAGTTACGAGGGACGGCAGAACTATGGCTACACCTTC. It yields the protein CASSYEGRQNYGYTF.

In its sample, this clone was seen once. The CDR3 nucleotides are TGTGCCAGCAGCCTGAAGGGCTACACCATATATTTT. Residues: CASSLKGYTIYF. The chain links TRBV11-1 to TRBJ1-3; D call uncertain. The CDR3 consists of 12 residues. Germline V CDR1 and CDR2: SGHAT, FQDESV (reference sequence). V was cut by 5 bases and J by 8 bases, with 10 bases left in between.

This clone was picked up one time. CDR3 bases: TGTGCCAGCAGAAAGGGAGGGGTGGGAGAAAAACTGTTTTTT. Encoded protein: CASRKGGVGEKLFF. The chain couples TRBV28 to TRBJ1-4; TRBD1 is a possible D gene (5 bases). Germline V gives CDR1 MDHEN, CDR2 SYDVKM. The CDR3 length is 14 residues. V dropped 6 bases and J dropped 8 bases, with 16 bases sitting between them.

A note on this clone: Other DNA sequences from this sample encode an identical CDR3 as well. V is TRBV6-5 and J is TRBJ1-1; D gene uncertain. This CDR3 is built from 13 residues. The germline V gene has CDR1 MNHEY and CDR2 SVGAGI. V was shortened by 0 bases and J by 5 bases, with 7 bases between the two germline ends. This chain's CDR3 is CASSYSSRTEAFF. CDR3 in DNA: TGTGCCAGCAGTTACTCGTCGAGAACTGAAGCTTTCTTT.

The rearrangement joins TRBV15 to TRBJ2-3, with 13 bases lining up with TRBD2. V was pared by 5 bases and J by 6 bases, with 8 bases of the junction left unmatched. Germline CDR1 is LNHNV and CDR2 is YYDKDF (reference sequence). The CDR3 extends over 16 amino acids. CDR3 loop: CATSGGLAGPEDTQYF. CDR3 nucleotide sequence: TGTGCCACCAGCGGGGGACTAGCGGGGCCAGAGGATACGCAGTATTTT.